This TCR beta chain originates from a study of technical replicates of blood from a handful of donors. Measured with immunoSEQ multiplex PCR; TCRdb has only the in-frame clones, and not every one. The repertoire has roughly 80,000 clones, just under 95% of them found once; the top ten carry 0.4% to 0.45%. From germline, CDR1 is GTSNPN and CDR2 SVGIG (reference sequence). The V gene end was trimmed by 5 bases and the J gene end by 5 bases; junction bases not matched to a gene: 8. This CDR3 region has 13 residues. The sequence was obtained from a human donor in good health. V usage is TRBV30 and J usage is TRBJ1-2, with TRBD1 identical over 7 bases. Sequencing input: T cells isolated from PBMCs. CDR3 protein: CAWRGQPNYGYTF. CDR3 coding DNA: TGTGCCTGGCGGGGACAGCCGAATTATGGCTACACCTTC.